This entry lists 17 T cell receptor beta chains sequenced from one sample in a study of T-cell reconstitution after alpha-beta-depleted transplantation in children. The authors prepared the TCRbeta library with unique molecular identifiers. Each CDR3 protein gets one entry after TCRdb re-called the PCR reads with MiXCR. The sample records under 140,000 distinct CDR3 sequences, 10% being singletons. Material: PBMCs from the stem cell graft donor, obtained from the stem cell graft. Receptor source: a human donor who donated a stem cell graft to a child with acute lymphoblastic leukemia.

This clonotype was counted many times. The chain couples TRBV12-3 or TRBV12-4 to TRBJ2-7; D is possibly TRBD1 or TRBD2 (6 bases each). The CDR3 has 15 residues. V lost 1 base and J lost 5, with 15 bases in between. This chain's CDR3 is CASSLEGGYADEQYF. Written as DNA, the CDR3 is TGTGCCAGCAGTTTAGAAGGGGGGTATGCGGACGAGCAGTACTTC.

This clonotype showed up many times. This CDR3 reads CASSSGGVEQFF. The CDR3 region has the DNA TGTGCCAGCAGCTCCGGGGGTGTTGAGCAGTTCTTC. The chain uses TRBV7-2 and TRBJ2-1; TRBD2 might be the D (6 bases). This CDR3 is built from 12 residues. Germline V gene sequence: CDR1 SGHTA, CDR2 FQGNSA. Trimming removed 4 bases from V and 9 bases from J, with 10 bases in between.

This clonotype was picked up a small number of times. V gene TRBV27 combines with J gene TRBJ2-1; 8 bases line up with TRBD2. There are 16 residues in the CDR3. V lost 3 bases, J lost 3 bases, and 7 bases stayed unmatched. CDR1 and CDR2 (germline): MNHEY, SMNVEV (reference sequence). The CDR3 here is CASSFVVSGIYNEQFF. In DNA, the CDR3 is TGTGCCAGCAGTTTCGTAGTTAGCGGGATCTACAATGAGCAGTTCTTC.

The CDR3 DNA reads TGTACCTGCTCCTCCGGACTAGGATCCTTCCCGACATCAACCGGGGAGCTGTTTTTT. Its protein product is CTCSSGLGSFPTSTGELFF. The J gene is TRBJ2-2, the V gene TRBV3-1; 7 bases align to TRBD2. The CDR3 consists of 19 residues. Germline CDR1 is LGHDT and CDR2 is YNNKEL (reference sequence). The full variable domain, with the rest looked up from reference TRBV3-1 and TRBJ2-2, is DTAVSQTPKYLVTQMGNDKSIKCEQNLGHDTMYWYKQDSKKFLKIMFSYNNKELIINETVPNRFSPKSPDKAHLNLHINSLELGDSAVYFCTCSSGLGSFPTSTGELFFGEGSRLTVL.

In this sample, this clonotype turned up many times. The J gene is TRBJ2-1, the V gene TRBV12-5, with 14 bases aligning to TRBD2. The CDR3 consists of 17 residues. V gave up 0 bases and J gave up 6 bases; unmatched junction bases: 4. Germline CDR1 and CDR2: LGHNT and FRNRAP. CDR3 nucleotide sequence: TGTGCTAGTGGTTTGGTAGGGGGACTAGCGGGAGTCAATGAGCAGTTCTTC. Protein product: CASGLVGGLAGVNEQFF.

This clonotype was counted ten times or more. The chain combines TRBV20-1 with TRBJ2-1; 13 bases agree with TRBD2. CDR1 and CDR2 (germline): DFQATT, SNEGSKA (reference sequence). The CDR3 extends over 15 amino acids. V shed 2 bases, J shed 8 bases, and the junction held 6 bases outside the gene matches. CDR3 amino acids: CSARSLAGGLDEQFF. The CDR3, as DNA: TGCAGTGCTAGATCACTAGCGGGAGGGCTTGATGAGCAGTTCTTC.

This clonotype was picked up many times. The rearrangement links TRBV10-3 to TRBJ2-3; 8 nucleotides match TRBD2. With 0 bases clipped from V and 3 bases from J, the junction kept 5 bases outside the gene matches. Germline CDR1 and CDR2: ENHRY and SYGVKD. The CDR3 loop spans 16 amino acids. CDR3 bases: TGTGCCATCAGTGAGTCCCGGGGGGGCCTTACAGATACGCAGTATTTT. It translates to CAISESRGGLTDTQYF.

The sample holds many counts of this clonotype. This chain uses TRBV5-1 with TRBJ2-1, with a possible D match to TRBD2 (6 bases). The germline V and J ends were trimmed by 0 bases and 3 bases, with 13 bases remaining between them. The CDR3 runs 16 residues. In germline, CDR1 is SGHRS, CDR2 YFSETQ. For the CDR3, the DNA is TGCGCCAGCAGCTTGGCCGGGGCGGGACTCTACAATGAGCAGTTCTTC. The encoded protein is CASSLAGAGLYNEQFF.

This clonotype was detected many times. This chain links TRBV7-2 with TRBJ1-1, with D tentatively TRBD1 (5 bases). CDR1 SGHTA and CDR2 FQGNSA come from the germline V gene. Between the trimmed V and J ends, which lost 5 bases and 1 base, there was a span of 17 bases. The CDR3 consists of 16 residues. The chain's CDR3 is CASSPRAGAQNTEAFF. CDR3 in DNA: TGTGCCAGCAGCCCCCGCGCCGGGGCTCAGAACACTGAAGCTTTCTTT.

This clonotype was detected many times. This chain uses TRBV20-1 with TRBJ1-5, with D tentatively TRBD1 (6 bases). Per germline, CDR1 DFQATT and CDR2 SNEGSKA (reference sequence). Trimming stripped 6 bases from V and 4 bases from J, with 16 bases between. The CDR3 sequence is 14 residues long. For the CDR3, the DNA is TGCAGTGCCGCCAGCGGGGGCCCAAATCAGCCCCAGCATTTT. Its translation is CSAASGGPNQPQHF.

At least ten counts were recorded for this clonotype. The chain joins TRBV5-1 to TRBJ2-5; TRBD1 agrees at 10 bases. This CDR3 has 18 amino acids. CDR1 is SGHRS and CDR2 is YFSETQ in the germline V gene. V dropped 3 bases and J dropped 4; count of bases not matched to a gene: 15. CDR3 loop: CASSSTPGTGVSGETQYF. The CDR3 DNA is TGCGCCAGCAGCTCCACCCCCGGGACAGGGGTCTCAGGAGAGACCCAGTACTTC.

In the case of this clonotype: At one end, the junction sequence differs from germline, possibly due to a read error. The rearrangement uses TRBV3-1 and TRBJ1-2; the D gene is possibly TRBD1 (6 bases). This CDR3 region has 18 residues. Germline-derived CDR1 and CDR2 are LGHDT and YNNKEL (reference sequence). CDR3 protein: CACSSFGGNLGWGGGYTF. CDR3 nucleotides: TGTGCCTGCAGCAGTTTCGGAGGAAATTTAGGATGGGGGGGCGGCTACACCTTC.

This clonotype came up many times. The gene calls are TRBV7-2 and TRBJ2-5; D might be TRBD1 or TRBD2, each matching 5 bases. Trimming pared 0 bases from V and 4 bases from J, leaving 12 bases between. This CDR3 has 15 residues. From germline, CDR1 is SGHTA and CDR2 FQGNSA. The DNA of the CDR3 is TGTGCCAGCAGCTTAGCTAGGGGTCGGGGAGAGACCCAGTACTTC. This sequence encodes CASSLARGRGETQYF.

This clonotype was seen only a few times. This chain connects TRBV30 to TRBJ1-1; no definite D call. CDR1 and CDR2 from the germline V gene are GTSNPN and SVGIG (reference sequence). The CDR3 loop spans 12 amino acids. Trimming removed 2 bases at V and 4 bases at J, with 8 bases between. The DNA of the CDR3 is TGTGCCTGGAGTCCGGGGTCCACTGAAGCTTTCTTT. Protein sequence: CAWSPGSTEAFF.

As to this clonotype: A read error is possible here, since a much larger clone lies one base away. V is TRBV25-1 and J is TRBJ2-7; 10 positions match TRBD2. Germline V gives CDR1 MGHDK, CDR2 SYGVNS. There are 15 residues in the CDR3. The CDR3 region has the DNA TGTGCCAGCAGTGAATGGCTAGCGGGAGTAGACGACCAGTACTTC. The encoded protein is CASSEWLAGVDDQYF.

This clonotype was seen many times. V usage is TRBV4-3 and J usage is TRBJ1-2; 7 positions agree with TRBD1. This CDR3 spans 14 amino acids. The germline V gene has CDR1 LGHNA and CDR2 YSLEER. With 2 bases clipped from V and 6 bases from J, the junction kept 6 bases outside the gene matches. The DNA for the CDR3 is TGCGCCAGCAGCCAACAGACAGGGCGTAATGGCTACACCTTC. This translates into CASSQQTGRNGYTF.

This clonotype has at least ten counts. This sequence joins TRBV7-2 and TRBJ2-7; 10 bases are shared with TRBD2. V gave up 2 bases and J gave up 0 bases; unmatched junction bases: 1. The CDR3 totals 15 residues. CDR1 is SGHTA and CDR2 is FQGNSA in the germline V gene. The CDR3 sequence is CASSLTSGNSYEQYF. The CDR3 region has the DNA TGTGCCAGCAGCTTAACTAGCGGGAACTCCTACGAGCAGTACTTC.